This is a list of T cell receptor beta chains from one sample in a study of post-analysis software for immune sequencing data. TCRdb re-called the PCR reads with MiXCR, one entry per CDR3 protein. The sample holds about 770,000 distinct CDR3 sequences, more than 45% seen once. The source material was blood. The receptor set was obtained from a girl aged 10-17 years with multiple sclerosis. Both conserved end residues are part of each CDR3. The order of the fields is clone size, V gene, D gene, J gene, CDR3 protein, CDR3 DNA. A D gene is named only where the DNA matches it firmly. The listing skips clone size in some rows; elsewhere it reads once, few, many or a size class.

clone_size: few
v_call: TRBV2
d_call: -
j_call: TRBJ2-1
cdr3_aa: CASSEALMRSSYNEQFF
cdr3_nt: TGTGCCAGCAGTGAAGCGCTTATGAGAAGCTCCTACAATGAGCAGTTCTTC

clone_size: few
v_call: TRBV9
d_call: TRBD1
j_call: TRBJ2-3
cdr3_aa: CASSVGHRGDTDTQYF
cdr3_nt: TGTGCCAGCAGCGTAGGTCACAGGGGCGACACAGATACGCAGTATTTT

clone_size: -
v_call: TRBV3-1
d_call: TRBD2
j_call: TRBJ2-3
cdr3_aa: CASSQDLASGITDTQYF
cdr3_nt: TGTGCCAGCAGCCAAGATTTGGCTAGCGGGATCACAGATACGCAGTATTTT

clone_size: -
v_call: TRBV29-1
d_call: -
j_call: TRBJ1-2
cdr3_aa: CSVPRDPANYGYTF
cdr3_nt: TGCAGCGTTCCTCGGGATCCCGCTAACTATGGCTACACCTTC

clone_size: -
v_call: TRBV5-1
d_call: -
j_call: TRBJ2-1
cdr3_aa: CASSTVGSSYNEQFF
cdr3_nt: TGCGCCAGCAGCACCGTAGGTAGCTCCTACAATGAGCAGTTCTTC

clone_size: few
v_call: TRBV5-1
d_call: -
j_call: TRBJ2-1
cdr3_aa: CASSLIKGSSNEQFF
cdr3_nt: TGCGCCAGCAGCTTGATTAAGGGTAGTTCCAATGAGCAGTTCTTC

clone_size: -
v_call: TRBV7-9
d_call: -
j_call: TRBJ1-1
cdr3_aa: CASSLVSAATEAFF
cdr3_nt: TGTGCCAGCAGCTTAGTGTCGGCAGCGACTGAAGCTTTCTTT

clone_size: few
v_call: TRBV5-1
d_call: -
j_call: TRBJ1-1
cdr3_aa: CASSPAMVILNTEAFF
cdr3_nt: TGCGCCAGCAGCCCGGCTATGGTCATCTTGAACACTGAAGCTTTCTTT

clone_size: -
v_call: TRBV11-2
d_call: TRBD1
j_call: TRBJ2-1
cdr3_aa: CASNMPDRNHLISSYNEQFF
cdr3_nt: TGTGCCAGCAACATGCCGGACAGGAATCATCTTATTAGCTCCTACAATGAGCAGTTCTTC

clone_size: -
v_call: TRBV29-1
d_call: -
j_call: TRBJ2-6
cdr3_aa: CSVAFFAGANVLTF
cdr3_nt: TGCAGCGTTGCCTTTTTTGCCGGGGCCAACGTCCTGACTTTC

clone_size: -
v_call: TRBV15
d_call: TRBD1
j_call: TRBJ2-7
cdr3_aa: CATSIGTVYEQYF
cdr3_nt: TGTGCCACCAGCATCGGGACAGTCTACGAGCAGTACTTC

clone_size: few
v_call: TRBV29-1
d_call: -
j_call: TRBJ2-3
cdr3_aa: CSVEGLTTGNTQYF
cdr3_nt: TGCAGCGTTGAGGGCCTTACTACTGGGAATACGCAGTATTTT

clone_size: -
v_call: TRBV12-3/TRBV12-4
d_call: TRBD2
j_call: TRBJ2-1
cdr3_aa: CASSFMSRLAGVYNEQFF
cdr3_nt: TGTGCCAGCAGTTTTATGTCTCGGCTAGCGGGGGTTTACAATGAGCAGTTCTTC

clone_size: -
v_call: TRBV20-1
d_call: TRBD2
j_call: TRBJ2-5
cdr3_aa: CSARGTSRETQYF
cdr3_nt: TGCAGTGCTAGAGGGACTAGCAGGGAGACCCAGTACTTC

clone_size: -
v_call: TRBV12-3/TRBV12-4
d_call: TRBD1
j_call: TRBJ1-2
cdr3_aa: CASSLGGAGGGYGYTF
cdr3_nt: TGTGCCAGCAGTTTAGGGGGCGCAGGGGGTGGCTATGGCTACACCTTC

clone_size: -
v_call: TRBV29-1
d_call: -
j_call: TRBJ2-7
cdr3_aa: CSVEGARVGDYEQYF
cdr3_nt: TGCAGCGTTGAAGGGGCTCGGGTTGGGGATTACGAGCAGTACTTC

clone_size: -
v_call: TRBV7-2
d_call: TRBD2
j_call: TRBJ2-7
cdr3_aa: CASSLYSGSTYEQYF
cdr3_nt: TGTGCCAGCAGCTTATATAGCGGGAGTACCTACGAGCAGTACTTC

clone_size: -
v_call: TRBV14
d_call: -
j_call: TRBJ2-3
cdr3_aa: CASSQDGLVLDTQYF
cdr3_nt: TGTGCCAGCAGCCAAGACGGGCTAGTGCTGGATACGCAGTATTTT

clone_size: -
v_call: TRBV5-1
d_call: -
j_call: TRBJ2-3
cdr3_aa: CASSSTRPIRDTQYF
cdr3_nt: TGCGCCAGCAGCTCGACTAGACCTATAAGGGATACGCAGTATTTT

clone_size: -
v_call: TRBV5-1
d_call: TRBD2
j_call: TRBJ2-1
cdr3_aa: CASSLVTSIEQFF
cdr3_nt: TGCGCCAGCAGCTTGGTGACTAGCATTGAGCAGTTCTTC

clone_size: -
v_call: TRBV28
d_call: TRBD2
j_call: TRBJ2-3
cdr3_aa: CASSSGLAGGDTQYF
cdr3_nt: TGTGCCAGCAGCTCGGGACTAGCGGGAGGGGATACGCAGTATTTT

clone_size: -
v_call: TRBV7-9
d_call: -
j_call: TRBJ2-1
cdr3_aa: CASRYPGGNNEQFF
cdr3_nt: TGTGCCAGCAGATACCCTGGGGGAAACAATGAGCAGTTCTTC

clone_size: -
v_call: TRBV30
d_call: -
j_call: TRBJ2-7
cdr3_aa: CAWSSSSYEQYF
cdr3_nt: TGTGCCTGGAGTAGCAGCTCCTACGAGCAGTACTTC

clone_size: many
v_call: TRBV11-3
d_call: TRBD1
j_call: TRBJ2-1
cdr3_aa: CASSSEDRGTDEQFF
cdr3_nt: TGTGCCAGCAGCTCGGAGGACAGGGGTACGGATGAGCAGTTCTTC

clone_size: -
v_call: TRBV2
d_call: TRBD2
j_call: TRBJ2-1
cdr3_aa: CASSERLAGSRGEQFF
cdr3_nt: TGTGCCAGCAGTGAACGCCTAGCGGGCTCCAGGGGTGAGCAGTTCTTC

clone_size: -
v_call: TRBV27
d_call: -
j_call: TRBJ2-7
cdr3_aa: CASSLSASSSYEQYF
cdr3_nt: TGTGCCAGCAGTTTATCGGCGTCTAGCTCCTACGAGCAGTACTTC

clone_size: -
v_call: TRBV4-2
d_call: -
j_call: TRBJ2-3
cdr3_aa: CASSQDLAHTDTQYF
cdr3_nt: TGTGCCAGCAGCCAAGACCTTGCCCACACAGATACGCAGTATTTT

clone_size: few
v_call: TRBV28
d_call: -
j_call: TRBJ1-2
cdr3_aa: CASSYGQGNYGYTF
cdr3_nt: TGTGCCAGCAGTTATGGCCAGGGGAACTATGGCTACACCTTC

clone_size: -
v_call: TRBV4-1
d_call: TRBD1
j_call: TRBJ2-5
cdr3_aa: CASSHQISGQGGHQETQYF
cdr3_nt: TGCGCCAGCAGCCACCAAATCAGCGGACAGGGGGGGCACCAAGAGACCCAGTACTTC

clone_size: few
v_call: TRBV13
d_call: -
j_call: TRBJ1-2
cdr3_aa: CASSTGTLYGYTF
cdr3_nt: TGTGCCAGCAGCACCGGGACTCTCTATGGCTACACCTTC

clone_size: few
v_call: TRBV5-6
d_call: -
j_call: TRBJ2-7
cdr3_aa: CASISAGEQYF
cdr3_nt: TGTGCCAGCATATCGGCGGGCGAGCAGTACTTC

clone_size: -
v_call: TRBV20-1
d_call: -
j_call: TRBJ1-1
cdr3_aa: CSAPIQGLNTEAFF
cdr3_nt: TGCAGTGCCCCGATCCAGGGTTTGAACACTGAAGCTTTCTTT